Each of the 32 T cell receptor beta chains below was sequenced from the same sample in a study of T cells in Graves' hyperthyroidism and ophthalmopathy (dated 2019 in TCRdb). The library was made by multiplex PCR. These reads were obtained on an Illumina HiSeq 2000. The TCR beta CDR3 regions were amplified from RNA transcripts. The TCR CDR3 was subjected to a first round of RT-PCR using the HTBI primer set and the Qiagen OneStep RT-PCR kit. TCRdb passed the public sequencing reads through fastp at Q25 and MiXCR, retaining productive beta sequences. All rows with the same CDR3 protein become a single entry with the most common DNA and genes. This sample comprises around 800,000 distinct CDR3 sequences, around 38% of them detected only once. The top ten clonotypes cover 7% to 10% of the sample. The sample comprised blood. The receptors here all came from a man between 18 and 29 years old with Graves' hyperthyroidism.

There are many counts of this clonotype. This chain connects TRBV29-1 to TRBJ2-7; 10 nucleotides line up with TRBD1. Germline V gene data show CDR1 as SQVTM and CDR2 as ANQGSEA. Unmatched junction bases numbered 8, after V lost 2 bases and J lost 4 bases. The CDR3 spans 15 residues. CDR3 DNA sequence: TGCAGCGTTGAACTTTGGGGACAGGGGCATTACGAGCAGTACTTC. It translates to CSVELWGQGHYEQYF.

The chain has TRBV20-1 and TRBJ1-3; the D gene is possibly TRBD1 (5 bases). The V end was cut by 2 bases, the J end by 3 bases, with 14 bases between. From germline, CDR1 is DFQATT and CDR2 SNEGSKA (reference sequence). The CDR3 spans 15 residues. The DNA for the CDR3 is TGCAGTGCTAGAACGACCCAGGGAGATGGAAACACCATATATTTT. Amino acid sequence: CSARTTQGDGNTIYF.

This clonotype has only a few counts. The J gene is TRBJ2-7, the V gene TRBV5-1, with TRBD1 matching over 11 bases. The CDR3 contains 15 residues. Germline loops: CDR1 SGHRS, CDR2 YFSETQ. J lost 4 bases, V lost 3 bases, and 6 bases had no gene match. The CDR3 bases are TGCGCCAGCAGCTCCACCGGGACAGGGGGGTACGAGCAGTACTTC. Protein product: CASSSTGTGGYEQYF.

A few counts support this clonotype. The CDR3 region is CASSYWRAQYF. The CDR3 DNA is TGTGCCAGCAGTTACTGGCGGGCACAGTACTTC. The rearrangement links TRBV6-8 to TRBJ2-7; perhaps TRBD2 as D (5 bases). The V end lost 1 base, the J end lost 10 bases, and 8 bases lay between the germline ends. Per the germline V gene, CDR1 is MNHGY and CDR2 is SAAAGT. This CDR3 region has 11 residues.

CDR3 bases: TGTGCCAGCAGTTACAGGGGGCCGAATTCACCCCTCCACTTT. Protein: CASSYRGPNSPLHF. The genes are TRBV2 and TRBJ1-6; 9 bases match TRBD1. Trimming cost V 5 bases and J 7 bases; bases outside gene matches: 3. The germline CDR1 and CDR2 sequences are SNHLY and FYNNEI. This CDR3 region has 14 residues. The full variable domain, rest sourced from reference TRBV2 and TRBJ1-6, is EPEVTQTPSHQVTQMGQEVILRCVPISNHLYFYWYRQILGQKVEFLVSFYNNEISEKSEIFDDQFSVERPDGSNFTLKIRSTKLEDSAMYFCASSYRGPNSPLHFGNGTRLTVT.

In this sample, this clonotype turned up many times. The gene calls are TRBV29-1 and TRBJ2-7; 9 nucleotides agree with TRBD1. The CDR3 is 14 residues long. V shed 3 bases and J 1 base; nucleotides not matched to a gene: 4. Germline CDR1 SQVTM, CDR2 ANQGSEA. The CDR3 is CSVDGTGTSYEQYF. The DNA for the CDR3 is TGCAGCGTTGACGGGACAGGGACTTCCTACGAGCAGTACTTC.

The V and J genes are TRBV7-9 and TRBJ2-7; D unresolved. The CDR3 loop spans 15 amino acids. With 5 bases removed from V and 0 bases from J, the gap between germline ends came to 14 bases. The germline CDR1 and CDR2 sequences are SEHNR and FQNEAQ (reference sequence). Here the CDR3 DNA reads TGTGCCAGCAGCCCAGCCTCCATGAGCTCCTACGAGCAGTACTTC. It codes for CASSPASMSSYEQYF.

The chain is built from TRBV29-1 and TRBJ1-1; D is ambiguous. The CDR3 consists of 12 residues. Germline V gene sequence: CDR1 SQVTM, CDR2 ANQGSEA. The ends were cut back, 7 bases at V and 7 bases at J, with 16 bases in the middle. The CDR3 region has the DNA TGCAGCGCCCACCTAGAGAAGTATGAAGCTTTCTTT. This gives the protein CSAHLEKYEAFF.

This chain links TRBV29-1 with TRBJ1-1; D is unclear. Trimming shortened V by 4 bases and J by 5 bases, and 5 bases separated the two germline ends. This CDR3 contains 10 residues. The germline gives CDR1 SQVTM, CDR2 ANQGSEA. The chain's CDR3 is CSVAGTEAFF. In nucleotides, the CDR3 is TGCAGCGTTGCTGGGACTGAAGCTTTCTTT. The full variable domain, its missing parts supplied by reference TRBV29-1 and TRBJ1-1, is SAVISQKPSRDICQRGTSLTIQCQVDSQVTMMFWYRQQPGQSLTLIATANQGSEATYESGFVIDKFPISRPNLTFSTLTVSNMSPEDSSIYLCSVAGTEAFFGQGTRLTVV.

The CDR3 protein is CASSLNPGSRETQYF. Here the CDR3 DNA reads TGTGCCAGCAGCTTAAACCCGGGTTCACGAGAGACCCAGTACTTC. The gene calls are TRBV7-9 and TRBJ2-5; no clear D gene. Germline CDR1 is SEHNR and CDR2 is FQNEAQ (reference sequence). V was trimmed by 2 bases and J by 4 bases, leaving 14 bases between them. CDR3 length: 15 residues.

This chain links TRBV11-2 with TRBJ1-2; D gene ambiguous. Trimming took off 4 bases at V and 4 bases at J, with 13 bases between the two ends. Germline V gene lookup returns CDR1 SGHAT and CDR2 FQNNGV. CDR3 length: 14 amino acids. This chain's CDR3 is CASSSPGGGYGYTF. CDR3 bases: TGTGCCAGCAGCTCACCGGGAGGCGGCTATGGCTACACCTTC.

This chain links TRBV20-1 with TRBJ2-7; TRBD1 matches 7 bases. The junction had 18 bases not matched to a gene; V was cut back by 6 bases and J by 4 bases. Germline CDR1 DFQATT, CDR2 SNEGSKA (reference sequence). The CDR3 is 16 residues long. The CDR3 loop reads CSARGTNGQKRYEQYF. CDR3 DNA: TGCAGTGCCAGGGGGACAAATGGACAGAAGCGTTACGAGCAGTACTTC.

J is TRBJ2-7 and V is TRBV24-1, with 8 bases that match TRBD1. The CDR3 runs 16 residues. With 1 base clipped from V and 4 bases from J, the junction kept 8 bases outside the gene matches. Germline assignment: CDR1 KGHDR and CDR2 SFDVKD. The CDR3 region is CATSDFTRTGRYEQYF. DNA of the CDR3: TGTGCCACCAGTGATTTTACTAGGACAGGGCGTTACGAGCAGTACTTC.

This chain joins TRBV7-9 and TRBJ1-6; D might be TRBD1 (5 bases). Germline CDR1 SEHNR, CDR2 FQNEAQ (reference sequence). The CDR3 spans 18 residues. Deletions cut 5 bases from V and 0 bases from J, with 17 bases between. The CDR3 nucleotides are TGTGCCAGCAGCGGGGCGAGGGAAGGGGACTCCTATAATTCACCCCTCCACTTT. Translating gives CASSGAREGDSYNSPLHF.

This clonotype was seen ten or more times. The chain carries TRBV7-9 and TRBJ1-2; 8 bases are a match to TRBD1. The CDR3 is 14 amino acids. Germline loops: CDR1 SEHNR, CDR2 FQNEAQ (reference sequence). After removal of 3 bases from V and 4 bases from J, the junction contained 4 bases not matched to a gene. The CDR3 spells CASSLTGEAYGYTF. As DNA, the CDR3 is TGTGCCAGCAGCTTGACAGGGGAGGCCTATGGCTACACCTTC.

This chain joins TRBV11-1 and TRBJ1-1, with 8 bases aligning to TRBD1. The V segment lost 5 bases and the J segment 0 bases; nucleotides outside the gene matches: 8. The CDR3 length is 16 residues. CDR1 is SGHAT and CDR2 is FQDESV in the germline V gene (reference sequence). CDR3 nucleotide sequence: TGTGCCAGCAGCCAATGGACAGGGCTTATGAACACTGAAGCTTTCTTT. This translates into CASSQWTGLMNTEAFF.

This clonotype appeared many times. V is TRBV7-2 and J is TRBJ1-6; maybe TRBD1 (6 bases). The CDR3 is 14 residues long. CDR1 and CDR2 (germline): SGHTA, FQGNSA. V lost 6 bases to trimming and J lost 7 bases, with 13 bases between them. Written as DNA, the CDR3 is TGTGCCAGCAGATACGGACAGCTGAATTCACCCCTCCACTTT. Its protein product is CASRYGQLNSPLHF.

This clonotype was recorded a few times. V gene TRBV20-1 combines with J gene TRBJ1-5, with 10 nucleotides matching TRBD1. With V trimmed by 5 bases and J by 3 bases, 13 bases remained unmatched. Germline values: CDR1 DFQATT, CDR2 SNEGSKA (reference sequence). CDR3 size: 17 residues. In DNA form, the CDR3 reads TGCAGTGCTCGGAAAGGGGACAGGGGATCGTTCAATCAGCCCCAGCATTTT. This sequence encodes CSARKGDRGSFNQPQHF.

The table lists this clonotype with many counts. The V gene is TRBV9, the J gene TRBJ1-6, with 10 bases fitting TRBD1. This CDR3 region has 15 residues. J gave up 8 bases and V 2 bases, and 4 bases lay outside the gene matches. The germline CDR1 and CDR2 sequences are SGDLS and YYNGEE. CDR3 residues: CASSVRQGADSPLHF. CDR3 sequence (DNA): TGTGCCAGCAGCGTTCGACAGGGGGCAGATTCACCCCTCCACTTT.

The gene calls are TRBV2 and TRBJ2-7; 14 bases line up with TRBD2. This CDR3 comprises 18 residues. Germline trimming cut 2 bases from V and 3 bases from J; bases unmatched to any gene: 9. The germline CDR1 and CDR2 sequences are SNHLY and FYNNEI. CDR3 bases: TGTGCCAGCAGTGAACCCGGGACTAGCGGGAGTCCCAACTACGAGCAGTACTTC. Protein product: CASSEPGTSGSPNYEQYF.

This clonotype appeared many times. The chain is built from TRBV9 and TRBJ2-5; D is uncertain. In germline, CDR1 is SGDLS, CDR2 YYNGEE. This CDR3 has 14 amino acids. Trimming left V 3 bases short and J 1 base short, with 10 bases between. The CDR3 reads CASSGPPPQETQYF. As DNA, the CDR3 is TGTGCCAGCAGCGGGCCGCCACCCCAAGAGACCCAGTACTTC.

The chain has TRBV7-8 and TRBJ1-5; TRBD1 matches 12 bases. The CDR3 consists of 15 residues. V was pared by 4 bases and J by 5 bases, with 3 bases of the junction left unmatched. Germline loops: CDR1 SGHVS, CDR2 FQNEAQ. The CDR3 loop is CASSSGTGGHQPQHF. The CDR3, as DNA: TGTGCCAGCAGCTCCGGGACAGGGGGCCATCAGCCCCAGCATTTT.

This clonotype was found a few times. The genes are TRBV7-6 and TRBJ1-1; D is ambiguous. This CDR3 contains 16 residues. V lost 2 bases to trimming and J lost 5 bases, with 18 bases between them. Germline V gene sequence: CDR1 SGHVS, CDR2 FNYEAQ. Written as DNA, the CDR3 is TGTGCCAGCAGCTTAACAGACGGGGTTGCGGAGACTGAAGCTTTCTTT. Its translation: CASSLTDGVAETEAFF. The full variable domain, completed using reference TRBV7-6 and TRBJ1-1, is GAGVSQSPRYKVTKRGQDVALRCDPISGHVSLYWYRQALGQGPEFLTYFNYEAQQDKSGLPNDRFSAERPEGSISTLTIQRTEQRDSAMYRCASSLTDGVAETEAFFGQGTRLTVV.

V and J are TRBV7-9 and TRBJ1-3; D not certain. CDR3 size: 15 residues. Deletions cut 5 bases from V and 0 bases from J, with 11 bases between. Germline CDR1 SEHNR, CDR2 FQNEAQ (reference sequence). CDR3: CASSTYRRSGNTIYF. The CDR3 DNA sequence: TGTGCCAGCAGCACCTACAGACGCTCTGGAAACACCATATATTTT.

This chain links TRBV10-3 with TRBJ2-1; 10 bases align to TRBD1. The trim removed 11 bases at V and 6 bases at J, leaving 10 bases unmatched. Germline V gene sequence: CDR1 ENHRY, CDR2 SYGVKD. CDR3 size: 14 residues. This CDR3 is CAVRPGTGVNEQFF. The CDR3 nucleotides read TGTGCCGTCCGACCCGGGACAGGGGTCAATGAGCAGTTCTTC.

The chain is built from TRBV9 and TRBJ2-7; the D gene is possibly TRBD2 (7 bases). Germline V CDR1 and CDR2: SGDLS, YYNGEE. Trimming removed 0 bases from V and 0 bases from J, with 10 bases in between. The CDR3 spans 15 residues. The CDR3 DNA is TGTGCCAGCAGCGTAGAGGGGGGGTTCTCCTACGAGCAGTACTTC. It is translated as CASSVEGGFSYEQYF.

This clonotype appeared many times. The rearrangement links TRBV10-3 to TRBJ1-5; TRBD1 aligns across 9 bases. Looked up from germline, CDR1 is ENHRY and CDR2 is SYGVKD. V was clipped by 0 bases and J by 1 base; unmatched bases: 4. The CDR3 has 17 residues. The DNA for the CDR3 is TGTGCCATCAGTGAGTCCGGGACAGGGCGAAGCAATCAGCCCCAGCATTTT. Its translation: CAISESGTGRSNQPQHF.

This clonotype has a count of ten or more. The chain uses TRBV12-3 or TRBV12-4 and TRBJ2-5, with D unresolved. V was cut by 6 bases and J by 2 bases, with 7 bases left in between. The CDR3 is 12 residues long. As DNA, the CDR3 is TGTGCCAGCAGCTTCGCACAAGAGACCCAGTACTTC. Translating it yields CASSFAQETQYF.

V is TRBV20-1 and J is TRBJ1-5; D not resolved. The CDR3 is 14 residues long. Per germline, CDR1 DFQATT and CDR2 SNEGSKA (reference sequence). Trimming removed 6 bases from V and 0 bases from J, with 12 bases in between. Here the CDR3 reads CSAHTRSSNQPQHF. Here the CDR3 DNA reads TGCAGTGCCCACACGAGGTCTAGCAATCAGCCCCAGCATTTT.

Of note for this clonotype: Possible read error: a much larger clone is one base away. J is TRBJ1-2 and V is TRBV7-8, with D possibly being TRBD1 (5 bases). The ends were cut back, 1 base at V and 4 bases at J, with 13 bases in the middle. The CDR3 spans 15 residues. Per the germline V gene, CDR1 is SGHVS and CDR2 is FQNEAQ. The CDR3 sequence is CASSLGQAGAYGYTF. The CDR3 bases are TGTGCCAGCAGCTTAGGCCAGGCTGGGGCCTATGGCTACACCTTC.

This clonotype came up once. The V and J genes are TRBV10-3 and TRBJ2-6; 8 nucleotides align to TRBD1. The CDR3 loop spans 16 amino acids. CDR1 is ENHRY, CDR2 SYGVKD, per germline. J was trimmed by 0 bases and V by 6 bases; bases with no gene match: 4. CDR3 bases: TGTGCCATCAGACAGGGGGAAGACTCTGGGGCCAACGTCCTGACTTTC. It encodes CAIRQGEDSGANVLTF.

This rearrangement joins TRBV11-1 to TRBJ2-7, with D possibly TRBD2 on 6 matching bases. Germline CDR1 SGHAT, CDR2 FQDESV (reference sequence). V was shortened by 5 bases and J by 12 bases, with 14 bases between the two germline ends. This CDR3 region has 11 residues. CDR3 DNA sequence: TGTGCCAGCAGCGCCGGAGGGGTGGGGTACTTC. Translated, it gives CASSAGGVGYF.